The clone carrying this T cell receptor (beta chain) was found many times. From germline, CDR1 is DFQATT and CDR2 SNEGSKA (reference sequence). The CDR3 has 13 amino acids. V was trimmed by 4 bases and J by 3 bases, leaving 12 bases between them. RNA transcripts were the template, and TCR beta CDR3 regions were amplified from them. In the first round, RT-PCR was carried out with HTBI primers, and a multiplex PCR formed the second round. MiXCR, applied by TCRdb to the multiplex PCR reads, yields one record per CDR3 protein. The sample carries about 1.1 million distinct CDR3 sequences, 35% to 40% recorded once. This sample was included in a study of Graves' ophthalmopathy and Graves' hyperthyroidism.

This sequence joins TRBV20-1 and TRBJ1-1; TRBD1 is a possible D gene (6 bases). The specimen was peripheral blood or thyroid tissue (not recorded which). The clonotype was recovered from an adult man with Graves' hyperthyroidism. In DNA form, the CDR3 reads TGCAGTGCTAAACAGGGTATCGACACTGAAGCTTTCTTT. Its translation is CSAKQGIDTEAFF.